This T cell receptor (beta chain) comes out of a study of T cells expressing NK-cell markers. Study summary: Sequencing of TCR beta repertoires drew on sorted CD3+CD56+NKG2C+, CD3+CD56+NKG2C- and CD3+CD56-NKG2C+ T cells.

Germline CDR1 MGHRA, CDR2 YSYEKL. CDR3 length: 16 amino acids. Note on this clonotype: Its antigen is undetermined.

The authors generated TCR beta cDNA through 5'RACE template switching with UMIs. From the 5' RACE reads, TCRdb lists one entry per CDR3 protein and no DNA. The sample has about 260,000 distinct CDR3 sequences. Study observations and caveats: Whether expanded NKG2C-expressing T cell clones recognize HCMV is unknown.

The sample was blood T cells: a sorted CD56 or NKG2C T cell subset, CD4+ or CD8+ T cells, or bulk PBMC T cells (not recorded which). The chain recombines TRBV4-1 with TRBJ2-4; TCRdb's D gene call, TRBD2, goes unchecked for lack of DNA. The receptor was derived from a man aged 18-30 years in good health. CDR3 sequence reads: CASSHPGGGEQNIQYF.